These 14 T cell receptor beta chains came from one sample sequenced in a study of T-cell memory formation after mild COVID-19. MiXCR, applied by TCRdb to the 5' RACE reads, yields one record per CDR3 protein. The sample lists fewer than 250,000 distinct CDR3 sequences, roughly a tenth occurring once. The sequencing sample was made of PBMCs or a T cell subset sorted from them (not recorded which). The receptors were gathered from a man younger than 35 who had mild COVID-19 (a few samples of this study predate the infection). Cell type and time point are not known.

This clonotype turned up a few times. CDR3 in DNA: TGTGCCAGCAGCTTAGCGGTAGGGGACAGGGACCCCTACGAGCAGTACGTC. Amino acid sequence: CASSLAVGDRDPYEQYV. This chain links TRBV7-9 with TRBJ2-7; 9 nucleotides line up with TRBD1. CDR3 length: 17 residues. The germline V gene encodes CDR1 SEHNR and CDR2 FQNEAQ (reference sequence). Trimming cost V 0 bases and J 2 bases; bases outside gene matches: 8.

Only a few counts were recorded for this clonotype. The rearrangement joins TRBV6-1 to TRBJ2-2; tentative D call: TRBD1 (5 bases). The CDR3 has 15 residues. CDR1 is MNHNS, CDR2 SASEGT, per germline. Between the trimmed V and J ends, which lost 0 bases and 7 bases, there was a span of 12 bases. In DNA, the CDR3 is TGTGCCAGCAGTGAAGCCTACATGGGGCGCGGGGAGCTGTTTTTT. Translating gives CASSEAYMGRGELFF.

This clonotype was seen only a few times. The chain has TRBV7-2 and TRBJ2-3, with 10 bases fitting TRBD1. V shed 0 bases, J shed 5 bases, and the junction held 5 bases outside the gene matches. The CDR3 is 16 amino acids. From germline, CDR1 is SGHTA and CDR2 FQGNSA. CDR3 sequence (DNA): TGTGCCAGCAGCTTAGCCGGGACAGGGGCGGGAGATACGCAGTATTTT. Its protein is CASSLAGTGAGDTQYF.

This clonotype appeared many times. The rearrangement links TRBV5-1 to TRBJ2-7; 10 bases match TRBD1. This CDR3 spans 15 amino acids. CDR1 SGHRS and CDR2 YFSETQ come from the germline V gene. Germline trimming cut 0 bases from V and 2 bases from J; bases unmatched to any gene: 2. The CDR3 bases are TGCGCCAGCAGCTTGGTAGGACAGGGGGCCTACGAGCAGTACTTC. This codes for CASSLVGQGAYEQYF.

This clonotype was seen a handful of times. V is TRBV7-8 and J is TRBJ2-1, with 8 bases fitting TRBD2. Germline CDR1 SGHVS, CDR2 FQNEAQ. V gave up 1 base and J gave up 2 bases; unmatched junction bases: 13. This CDR3 has 19 amino acids. CDR3 loop: CASSLVGVRWTSPYNEQFF. The CDR3 DNA reads TGTGCCAGCAGCTTAGTCGGGGTGCGTTGGACTAGCCCCTACAATGAGCAGTTCTTC.

This clonotype turned up a few times. The V gene is TRBV5-1, the J gene TRBJ1-1; the match to TRBD1 covers 11 bases. CDR3 size: 17 residues. Germline-derived CDR1 and CDR2 are SGHRS and YFSETQ. Trimming took 4 bases from V and 0 from J; bases not matched to a gene: 8. As DNA, the CDR3 is TGCGCCAGCAGCCCCGGACAGGGGGCTTCGGTGAACACTGAAGCTTTCTTT. Translated, it gives CASSPGQGASVNTEAFF.

J is TRBJ2-5 and V is TRBV5-1, with 8 positions matching TRBD2. J was trimmed by 1 base and V by 4 bases; bases with no gene match: 9. The V gene's germline CDR1 is SGHRS and CDR2 YFSETQ. The CDR3 totals 16 residues. CDR3 region: CASSIGVAGRQETQYF. CDR3 nucleotides: TGCGCCAGCAGCATCGGGGTAGCGGGGCGCCAAGAGACCCAGTACTTC.

Only a few counts were recorded for this clonotype. The rearrangement joins TRBV29-1 to TRBJ2-4; TRBD1 is a possible D gene (7 bases). CDR3 size: 13 residues. Trimming removed 2 bases at V and 3 bases at J, with 8 bases between. Per germline, CDR1 SQVTM and CDR2 ANQGSEA. DNA of the CDR3: TGCAGCGTTGAACAGGGGGGCAAAAACATTCAGTACTTC. Translation gives CSVEQGGKNIQYF.

This clonotype was counted between two and nine times. J is TRBJ1-1 and V is TRBV7-3; D is ambiguous. Germline V lookup: CDR1 SGHTA, CDR2 FQGTGA. V lost 1 base, J lost 9 bases, and 12 bases lay in between. The CDR3 covers 13 residues. CDR3 sequence (DNA): TGTGCCAGCAGCTTAAACCAAGGGTACAAAGCTTTCTTT. Residues: CASSLNQGYKAFF.

The chain combines TRBV6-1 with TRBJ2-1; 7 bases agree with TRBD1. The germline gives CDR1 MNHNS, CDR2 SASEGT. J lost 15 bases, V lost 4 bases, and 9 bases had no gene match. There are 12 residues in the CDR3. The DNA of the CDR3 is TGTGCCAGCAGTGTGGGACAGCCCTACCTGTTCTTC. This codes for CASSVGQPYLFF.

The genes are TRBV20-1 and TRBJ1-1; the D gene is possibly TRBD1 (5 bases). The CDR3 is 13 residues long. V lost 3 bases and J 4 bases, leaving 12 bases between the germline ends. From germline, CDR1 is DFQATT and CDR2 SNEGSKA (reference sequence). The DNA of the CDR3 is TGCAGTGCTAGTCCTGGGACTCTCACTGAAGCTTTCTTT. As protein: CSASPGTLTEAFF.

The rearrangement uses TRBV7-9 and TRBJ2-3; D is ambiguous. The CDR3 has 16 residues. Germline V gene sequence: CDR1 SEHNR, CDR2 FQNEAQ (reference sequence). The V and J ends lost 1 base and 2 bases respectively, with 13 bases between them. The CDR3 bases are TGTGCCAGCAGCTTAGGGGCTACGGAAACCACAGATACGCAGTATTTT. It codes for CASSLGATETTDTQYF.

This chain links TRBV5-1 with TRBJ2-6; TRBD1 agrees at 7 bases. The CDR3 has 17 amino acids. CDR1 is SGHRS, CDR2 YFSETQ, per germline. V gave up 4 bases and J gave up 2 bases; unmatched junction bases: 9. CDR3 nucleotides: TGCGCCAGCAGCAAGATCAGGGGGAGTGCTGGGGCCAACGTCCTGACTTTC. Encoded protein: CASSKIRGSAGANVLTF.

The chain carries TRBV5-8 and TRBJ1-2; TRBD1 aligns across 9 bases. The V gene's germline CDR1 is SGHTS and CDR2 YDEGEE. The CDR3 length is 14 residues. With 5 bases clipped from V and 2 bases from J, the junction kept 4 bases outside the gene matches. CDR3 in DNA: TGTGCCAGCAGACAGGGGGCGCGGAACTATGGCTACACCTTC. Translating gives CASRQGARNYGYTF.